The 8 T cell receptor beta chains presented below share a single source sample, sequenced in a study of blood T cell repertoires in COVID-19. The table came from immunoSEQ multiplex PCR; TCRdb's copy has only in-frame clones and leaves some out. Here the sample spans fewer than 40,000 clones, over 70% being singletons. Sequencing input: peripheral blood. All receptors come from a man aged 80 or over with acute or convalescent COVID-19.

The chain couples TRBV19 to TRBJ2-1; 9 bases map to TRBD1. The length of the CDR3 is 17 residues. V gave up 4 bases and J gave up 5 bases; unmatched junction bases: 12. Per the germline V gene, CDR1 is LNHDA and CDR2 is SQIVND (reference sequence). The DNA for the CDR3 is TGTGCCAGTAGTACCCGGACAGGGGATGGGGCGAACAATGAGCAGTTCTTC. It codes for CASSTRTGDGANNEQFF.

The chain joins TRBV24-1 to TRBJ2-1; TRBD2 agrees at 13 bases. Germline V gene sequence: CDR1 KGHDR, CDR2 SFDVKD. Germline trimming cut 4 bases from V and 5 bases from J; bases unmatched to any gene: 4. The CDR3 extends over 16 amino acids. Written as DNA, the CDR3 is TGTGCCACCAGTGACTCGACTAGCGGGAGGAACAATGAGCAGTTCTTC. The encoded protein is CATSDSTSGRNNEQFF.

CDR3 nucleotide sequence: TGCGCCAGCAGCTGGGGGGAGGCTAGCGGCTACAATGAGCAGTTCTTC. Encoded protein: CASSWGEASGYNEQFF. The V and J genes are TRBV5-1 and TRBJ2-1; TRBD2 agrees at 7 bases. V dropped 3 bases and J dropped 3; count of bases not matched to a gene: 9. Germline values: CDR1 SGHRS, CDR2 YFSETQ. The CDR3 is 16 residues long.

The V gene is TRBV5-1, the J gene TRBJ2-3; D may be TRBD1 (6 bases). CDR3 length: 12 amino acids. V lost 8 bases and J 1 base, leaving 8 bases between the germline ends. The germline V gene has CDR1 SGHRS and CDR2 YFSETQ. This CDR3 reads CASHRGTDTQYF. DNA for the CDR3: TGCGCCAGTCACAGGGGCACAGATACGCAGTATTTT. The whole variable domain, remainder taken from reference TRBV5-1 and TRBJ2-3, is KAGVTQTPRYLIKTRGQQVTLSCSPISGHRSVSWYQQTPGQGLQFLFEYFSETQRNKGNFPGRFSGRQFSNSRSEMNVSTLELGDSALYLCASHRGTDTQYFGPGTRLTVL.

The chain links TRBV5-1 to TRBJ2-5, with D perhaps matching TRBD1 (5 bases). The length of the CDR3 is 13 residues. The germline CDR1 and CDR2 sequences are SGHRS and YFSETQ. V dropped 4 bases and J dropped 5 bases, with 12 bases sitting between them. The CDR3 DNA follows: TGCGCCAGCAGCCCAGGGTTGTGGGAGACCCAGTACTTC. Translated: CASSPGLWETQYF.

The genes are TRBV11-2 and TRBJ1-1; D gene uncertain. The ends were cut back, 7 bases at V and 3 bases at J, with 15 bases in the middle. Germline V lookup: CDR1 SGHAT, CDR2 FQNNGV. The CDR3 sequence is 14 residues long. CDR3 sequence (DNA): TGTGCCAGCACCTCACCCAGGATAGACACTGAAGCTTTCTTT. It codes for CASTSPRIDTEAFF.

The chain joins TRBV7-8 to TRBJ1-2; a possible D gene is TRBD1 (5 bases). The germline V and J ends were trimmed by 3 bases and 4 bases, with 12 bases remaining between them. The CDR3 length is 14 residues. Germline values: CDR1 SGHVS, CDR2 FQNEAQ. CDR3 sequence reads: CASSLDTASYGYTF. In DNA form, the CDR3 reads TGTGCCAGCAGCTTGGACACAGCTAGCTATGGCTACACCTTC.

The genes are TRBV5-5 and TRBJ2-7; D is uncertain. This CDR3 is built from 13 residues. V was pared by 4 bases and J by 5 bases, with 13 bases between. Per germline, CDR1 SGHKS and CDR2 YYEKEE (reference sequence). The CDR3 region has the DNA TGTGCCAGCAGCCCTGTCAGGCGACACGAGCAGTACTTC. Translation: CASSPVRRHEQYF.